This record looks at one TCR beta chain sequence and its context. Its matching antigen is unknown. These data are taken from a study of stem cell transplantation in POMP-related autoinflammatory disease. Overall study: Impaired MHC class I-dependent CD8+ differentiation was hypothesized from defective thymoproteasomes.

Points from the study as a whole: In PRAID patients, the number of distinct TRB V-J gene pairings was restricted.

Profiling relied on immunoSEQ multiplex PCR, and the TCRdb table lists in-frame clones only, not all of them. The sample lists tens of thousands of clones, roughly 93% occurring once. Germline V gene data show CDR1 as MDHEN and CDR2 as SYDVKM. This CDR3 spans 13 amino acids. The V end lost 8 bases, the J end lost 0 bases, and 8 bases lay between the germline ends. This material consisted of CD4+ T cells from PBMCs, taken after stem cell transplantation. The chain couples TRBV28 to TRBJ2-4; D is undetermined. The clonotype comes from a human patient with POMP-related autoinflammation and immune dysregulation (PRAID). The graft donor may be the source of some T cells. CDR3 in amino acids: CASVDLAKNIQYF. CDR3 sequence (DNA): TGTGCCAGCGTGGACCTAGCCAAAAACATTCAGTACTTC.